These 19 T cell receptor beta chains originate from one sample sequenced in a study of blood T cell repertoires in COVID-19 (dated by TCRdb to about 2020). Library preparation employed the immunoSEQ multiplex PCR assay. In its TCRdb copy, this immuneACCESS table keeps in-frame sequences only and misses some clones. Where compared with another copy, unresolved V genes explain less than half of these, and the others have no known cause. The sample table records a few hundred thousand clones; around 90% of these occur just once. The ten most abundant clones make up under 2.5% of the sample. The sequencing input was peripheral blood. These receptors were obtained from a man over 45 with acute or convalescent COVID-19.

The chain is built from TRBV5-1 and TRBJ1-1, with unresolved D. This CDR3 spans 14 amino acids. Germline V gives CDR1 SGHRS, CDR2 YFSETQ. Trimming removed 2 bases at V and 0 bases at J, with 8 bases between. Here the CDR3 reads CASSFTAMNTEAFF. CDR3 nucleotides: TGCGCCAGCAGCTTTACAGCCATGAACACTGAAGCTTTCTTT.

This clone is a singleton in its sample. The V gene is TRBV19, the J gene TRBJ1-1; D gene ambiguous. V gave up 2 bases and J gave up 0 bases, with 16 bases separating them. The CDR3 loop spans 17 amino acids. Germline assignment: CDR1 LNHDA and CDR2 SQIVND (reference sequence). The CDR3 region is CASSILQQDSMNTEAFF. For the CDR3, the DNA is TGTGCCAGTAGTATACTTCAGCAGGATTCCATGAACACTGAAGCTTTCTTT.

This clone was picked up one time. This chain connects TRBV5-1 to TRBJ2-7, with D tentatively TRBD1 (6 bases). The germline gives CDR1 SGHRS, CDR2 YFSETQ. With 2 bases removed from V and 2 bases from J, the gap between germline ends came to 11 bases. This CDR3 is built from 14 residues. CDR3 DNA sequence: TGCGCCAGCAGCTTTCTACAGGGTACCTACGAGCAGTACTTC. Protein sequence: CASSFLQGTYEQYF. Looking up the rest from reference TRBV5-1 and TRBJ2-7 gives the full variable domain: KAGVTQTPRYLIKTRGQQVTLSCSPISGHRSVSWYQQTPGQGLQFLFEYFSETQRNKGNFPGRFSGRQFSNSRSEMNVSTLELGDSALYLCASSFLQGTYEQYFGPGTRLTVT.

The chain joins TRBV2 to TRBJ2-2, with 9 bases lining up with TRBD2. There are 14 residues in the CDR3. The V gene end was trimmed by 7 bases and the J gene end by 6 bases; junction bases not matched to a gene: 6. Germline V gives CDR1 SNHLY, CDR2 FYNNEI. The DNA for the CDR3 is TGTGCCAGCAAGGGACTAGCTGGGCCCGGGGAGCTGTTTTTT. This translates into CASKGLAGPGELFF.

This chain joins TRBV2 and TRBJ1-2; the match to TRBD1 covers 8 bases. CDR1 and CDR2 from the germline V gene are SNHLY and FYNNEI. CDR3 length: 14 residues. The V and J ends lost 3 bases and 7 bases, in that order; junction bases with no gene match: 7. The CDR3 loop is CASSDGWDRSGYTF. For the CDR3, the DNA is TGTGCCAGCAGTGATGGGTGGGACAGGAGTGGCTACACCTTC.

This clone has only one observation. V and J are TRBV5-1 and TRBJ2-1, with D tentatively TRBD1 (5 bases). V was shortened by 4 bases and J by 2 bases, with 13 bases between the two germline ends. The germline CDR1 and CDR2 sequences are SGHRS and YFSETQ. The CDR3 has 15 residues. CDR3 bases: TGCGCCAGCAGCACATACAGGTCTACCTACAATGAGCAGTTCTTC. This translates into CASSTYRSTYNEQFF.

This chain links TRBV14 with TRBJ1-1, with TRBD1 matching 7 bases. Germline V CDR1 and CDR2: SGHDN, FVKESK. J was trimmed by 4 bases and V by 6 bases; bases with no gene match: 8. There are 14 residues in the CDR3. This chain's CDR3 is CASSLDAGGTEAFF. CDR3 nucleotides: TGTGCCAGCAGTCTCGACGCAGGGGGCACTGAAGCTTTCTTT.

The CDR3 region has the DNA TGTGCCAGTACTTGGCAGCCGGGCGGGGAGCTGTTTTTT. Residues: CASTWQPGGELFF. The J gene is TRBJ2-2, the V gene TRBV19; D gene unclear. CDR1 is LNHDA, CDR2 SQIVND, per germline (reference sequence). V shed 7 bases and J shed 7 bases, with 13 bases lying between them. This CDR3 spans 13 amino acids.

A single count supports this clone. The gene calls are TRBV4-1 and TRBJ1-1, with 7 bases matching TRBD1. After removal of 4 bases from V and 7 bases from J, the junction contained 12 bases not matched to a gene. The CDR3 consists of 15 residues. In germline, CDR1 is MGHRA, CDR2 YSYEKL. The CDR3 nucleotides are TGCGCCAGCAGCCCCCAAAGGGGGCCGGGTGGTGAAGCTTTCTTT. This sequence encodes CASSPQRGPGGEAFF.

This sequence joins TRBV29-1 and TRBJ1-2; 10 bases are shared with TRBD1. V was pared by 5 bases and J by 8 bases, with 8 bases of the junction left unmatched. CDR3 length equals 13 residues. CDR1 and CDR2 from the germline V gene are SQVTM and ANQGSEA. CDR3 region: CSVFGDRGLGYTF. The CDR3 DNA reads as TGCAGCGTTTTCGGGGACAGGGGTCTCGGCTACACCTTC.

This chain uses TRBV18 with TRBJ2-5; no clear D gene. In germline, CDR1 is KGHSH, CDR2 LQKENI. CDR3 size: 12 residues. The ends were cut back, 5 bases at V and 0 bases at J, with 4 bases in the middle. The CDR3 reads CASSGNQETQYF. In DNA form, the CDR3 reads TGTGCCAGCTCAGGCAACCAAGAGACCCAGTACTTC.

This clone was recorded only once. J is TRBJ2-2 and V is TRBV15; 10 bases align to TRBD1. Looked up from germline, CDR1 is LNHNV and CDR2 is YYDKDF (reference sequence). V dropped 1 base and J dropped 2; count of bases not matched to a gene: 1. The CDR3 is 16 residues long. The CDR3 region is CATSRGDRGNTGELFF. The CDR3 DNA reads TGTGCCACCAGCAGAGGGGACAGGGGAAACACCGGGGAGCTGTTTTTT.

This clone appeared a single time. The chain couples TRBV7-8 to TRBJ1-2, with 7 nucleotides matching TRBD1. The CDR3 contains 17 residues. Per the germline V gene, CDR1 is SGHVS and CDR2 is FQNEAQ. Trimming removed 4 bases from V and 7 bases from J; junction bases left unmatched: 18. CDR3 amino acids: CASSSGPGGVIVTGYTF. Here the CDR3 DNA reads TGTGCCAGCAGCTCTGGGCCAGGGGGAGTCATAGTGACTGGCTACACCTTC.

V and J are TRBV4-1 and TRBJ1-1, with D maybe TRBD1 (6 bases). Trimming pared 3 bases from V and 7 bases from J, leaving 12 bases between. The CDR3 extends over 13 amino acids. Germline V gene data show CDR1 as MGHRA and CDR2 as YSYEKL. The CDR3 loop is CASSHRGAGEAFF. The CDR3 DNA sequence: TGCGCCAGCAGCCACAGGGGCGCGGGTGAAGCTTTCTTT.

The DNA of the CDR3 is TGTGCCAGCAGCACCGGGACAGGAGATGAAAAACTGTTTTTT. This translates into CASSTGTGDEKLFF. The J gene is TRBJ1-4, the V gene TRBV7-9; TRBD1 matches 8 bases. CDR1 SEHNR and CDR2 FQNEAQ come from the germline V gene (reference sequence). The V and J ends lost 5 bases and 6 bases, in that order; junction bases with no gene match: 5. The CDR3 is 14 residues long.

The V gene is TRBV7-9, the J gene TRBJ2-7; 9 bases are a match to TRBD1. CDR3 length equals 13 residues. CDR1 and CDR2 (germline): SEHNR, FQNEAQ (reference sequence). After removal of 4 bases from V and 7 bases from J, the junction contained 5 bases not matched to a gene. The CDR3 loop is CASSYYRGQEQYF. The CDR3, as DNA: TGTGCCAGCAGCTACTACAGGGGGCAGGAGCAGTACTTC.

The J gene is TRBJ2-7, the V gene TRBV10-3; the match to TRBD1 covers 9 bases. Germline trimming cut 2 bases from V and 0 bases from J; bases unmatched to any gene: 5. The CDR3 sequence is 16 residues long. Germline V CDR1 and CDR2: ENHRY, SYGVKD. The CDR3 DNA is TGTGCCATCAGTGAGAATCCGGGACAGGGCTCCTACGAGCAGTACTTC. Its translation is CAISENPGQGSYEQYF.

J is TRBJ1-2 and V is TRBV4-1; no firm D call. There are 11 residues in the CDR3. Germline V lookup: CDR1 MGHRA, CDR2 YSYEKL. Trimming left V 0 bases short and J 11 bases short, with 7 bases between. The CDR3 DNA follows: TGCGCCAGCAGCCAAGATCGGAGATACACCTTC. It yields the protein CASSQDRRYTF.

This chain's CDR3 is CAWKVEGVLESPLHF. The DNA for the CDR3 is TGTGCCTGGAAGGTCGAGGGGGTTTTAGAATCACCCCTCCACTTT. This chain uses TRBV30 with TRBJ1-6, with D possibly matching TRBD1 (6 bases). The CDR3 contains 15 residues. The germline gives CDR1 GTSNPN, CDR2 SVGIG (reference sequence). Trimming stripped 4 bases from V and 10 bases from J, with 20 bases between.